Below, 5 T cell receptor beta chains from the same sample are listed, as sequenced in a study of post-analysis software for immune sequencing data. General study points: A handful of TRBV segments were significantly more frequent in patients than in controls. TRBV5-6, TRBV5-1 and TRBV20-1 were among these segments.

Unique molecular identifiers were present in the TCR beta cDNA libraries. TCRdb processed the PCR reads anew with MiXCR; each CDR3 protein has one entry. The sample gives 350,000 to 450,000 distinct CDR3 sequences, more than 30% of which show up once; 6.5% to 8% is in the top ten. What these receptors recognize is not known. Sequencing was done on a sample of blood. The origin of the receptors is a girl aged 2-15 years with multiple sclerosis.

Only a few counts were recorded for this clonotype. The chain couples TRBV12-5 to TRBJ2-1, with D perhaps TRBD2 (5 bases). Germline CDR1 and CDR2: LGHNT and FRNRAP. V lost 0 bases and J lost 9, with 6 bases in between. The CDR3 totals 12 residues. CDR3 bases: TGTGCTAGTGGTTTGGTACGGGGTGAGCAGTTCTTC. Translating it yields CASGLVRGEQFF.

The chain combines TRBV29-1 with TRBJ2-7; the D gene could be TRBD1 or TRBD2 (6 bases each). Deletions cut 5 bases from V and 1 base from J, with 12 bases between. The CDR3 has 13 amino acids. The germline V gene has CDR1 SQVTM and CDR2 ANQGSEA. The CDR3 DNA is TGCAGCGTTCTAGGGGGGCCGTCCTACGAGCAGTACTTC. This translates into CSVLGGPSYEQYF.

The sample holds a few counts of this clonotype. The chain joins TRBV7-9 to TRBJ2-1; 10 bases map to TRBD2. J was trimmed by 5 bases and V by 6 bases; bases with no gene match: 4. The CDR3 has 14 amino acids. Germline CDR1 SEHNR, CDR2 FQNEAQ (reference sequence). The CDR3 nucleotides read TGTGCCAGCAGTCATAGCGGGGGGAACAATGAGCAGTTCTTC. This codes for CASSHSGGNNEQFF.

Only a few counts were recorded for this clonotype. J is TRBJ1-2 and V is TRBV20-1; 7 bases line up with TRBD1. The germline V gene encodes CDR1 DFQATT and CDR2 SNEGSKA (reference sequence). V was clipped by 1 base and J by 4 bases; unmatched bases: 3. The CDR3 contains 13 residues. This CDR3 is CSARVHRGYGYTF. Here the CDR3 DNA reads TGCAGTGCTAGAGTCCACAGGGGCTATGGCTACACCTTC.

The CDR3 coding sequence is TGCAGTGCTAGAGTTGGCAGGCCGAACACTGAAGCTTTCTTT. Its translation: CSARVGRPNTEAFF. V and J are TRBV20-1 and TRBJ1-1; no clear D gene. This CDR3 comprises 14 residues. Germline-derived CDR1 and CDR2 are DFQATT and SNEGSKA (reference sequence). V was clipped by 1 base and J by 1 base, with 10 bases between them.